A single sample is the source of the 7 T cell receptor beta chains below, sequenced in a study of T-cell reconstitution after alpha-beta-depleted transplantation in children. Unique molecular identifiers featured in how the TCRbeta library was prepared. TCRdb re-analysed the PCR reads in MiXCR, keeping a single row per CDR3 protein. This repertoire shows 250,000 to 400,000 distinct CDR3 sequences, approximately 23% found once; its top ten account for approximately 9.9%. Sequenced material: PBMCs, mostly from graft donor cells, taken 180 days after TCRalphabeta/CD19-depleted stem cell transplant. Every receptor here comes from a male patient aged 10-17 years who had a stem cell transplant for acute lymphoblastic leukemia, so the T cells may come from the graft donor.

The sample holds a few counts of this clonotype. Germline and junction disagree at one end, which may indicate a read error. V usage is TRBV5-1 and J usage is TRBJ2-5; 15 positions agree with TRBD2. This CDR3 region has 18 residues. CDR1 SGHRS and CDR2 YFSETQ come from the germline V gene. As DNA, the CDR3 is TGCGCCAGCAGCTTGGTCGTGGGACTAGCGGGAGGAAAAGAGACCCAGTATTTC. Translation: CASSLVVGLAGGKETQYF.

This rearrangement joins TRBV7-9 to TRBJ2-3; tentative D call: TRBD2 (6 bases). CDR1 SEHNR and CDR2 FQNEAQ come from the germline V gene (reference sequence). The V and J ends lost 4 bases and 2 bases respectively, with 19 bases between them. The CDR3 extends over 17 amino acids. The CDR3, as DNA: TGTGCCAGCAGCTCGAGCTGGGGGGAGAGGGCCACAGATACGCAGTATTTT. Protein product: CASSSSWGERATDTQYF.

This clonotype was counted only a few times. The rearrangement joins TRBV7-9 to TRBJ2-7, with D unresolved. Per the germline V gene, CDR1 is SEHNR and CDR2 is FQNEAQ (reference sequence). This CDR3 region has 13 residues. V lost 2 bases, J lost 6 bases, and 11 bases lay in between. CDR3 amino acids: CASSLPVLAEQYF. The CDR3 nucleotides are TGTGCCAGCAGCTTACCAGTACTGGCCGAGCAGTACTTC.

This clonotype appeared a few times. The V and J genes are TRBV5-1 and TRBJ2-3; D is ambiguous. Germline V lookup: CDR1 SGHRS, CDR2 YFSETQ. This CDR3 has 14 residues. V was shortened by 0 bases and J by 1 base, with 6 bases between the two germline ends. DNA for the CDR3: TGCGCCAGCAGCTTGGTGACCCGCACAGATACGCAGTATTTT. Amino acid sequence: CASSLVTRTDTQYF.

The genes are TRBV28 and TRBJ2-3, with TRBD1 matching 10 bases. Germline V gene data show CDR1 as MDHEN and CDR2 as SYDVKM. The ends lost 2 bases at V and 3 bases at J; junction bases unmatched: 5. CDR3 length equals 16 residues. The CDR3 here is CASSLGTGVGTDTQYF. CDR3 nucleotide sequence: TGTGCCAGCAGTTTAGGGACAGGGGTAGGAACAGATACGCAGTATTTT.

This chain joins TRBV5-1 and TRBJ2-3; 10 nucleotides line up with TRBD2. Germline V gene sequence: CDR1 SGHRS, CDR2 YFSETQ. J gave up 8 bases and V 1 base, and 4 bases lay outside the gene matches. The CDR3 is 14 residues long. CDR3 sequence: CASSLTSGDRTQYF. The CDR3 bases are TGCGCCAGCAGCTTGACTAGCGGGGACCGTACGCAGTATTTT.

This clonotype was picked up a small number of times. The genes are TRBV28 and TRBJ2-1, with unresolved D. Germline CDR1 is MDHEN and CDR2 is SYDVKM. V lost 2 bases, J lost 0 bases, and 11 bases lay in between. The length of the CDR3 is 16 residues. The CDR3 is CASSLRRLGSYNEQFF. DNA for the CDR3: TGTGCCAGCAGTTTACGCCGTTTGGGCTCCTACAATGAGCAGTTCTTC.